The clone carrying this T cell receptor beta chain was observed a few times. This sample was taken from a study of blood T cell repertoires in COVID-19. How the authors handled the data: Estimation of nucleated cell counts was performed using reference gene primer amplification. Using immunoSEQ multiplex PCR, the repertoire was profiled, and TCRdb retains in-frame clones only, with some absent. V and J calls and clone size are given by that table; D and trimming were obtained from the DNA. The table lists around 97,000 clones, approximately 84% of them singletons. Sequenced: peripheral blood. This receptor was obtained from an older man with acute or convalescent COVID-19.

CDR3 amino acids: CASSPGDRLERETQYF. CDR3 nucleotides: TGTGCCAGCAGCCCCGGGGACAGGCTGGAGAGAGAGACCCAGTACTTC. The chain couples TRBV9 to TRBJ2-5; 8 nucleotides align to TRBD1. Trimming at V came to 4 bases and at J to 4 bases, leaving 12 bases not matched to a gene. There are 16 residues in the CDR3. CDR1 is SGDLS, CDR2 YYNGEE, per germline.